The 23 T cell receptor beta chains below come from one sample, sequenced in a study of a mutant IDH1 vaccine in newly diagnosed glioma (dated by TCRdb to about 2021). The library was generated by the immunoSEQ multiplex PCR assay. In its TCRdb copy, this immuneACCESS table keeps in-frame sequences only and misses some clones. Where compared with another copy, unresolved V genes explain less than half of these, and the others have no known cause. This sample has fewer than 70,000 clones in its table, and roughly 80% of those were observed once. In total, the top ten clones hold 3.5% to 4.5% of the sample. For these TCRs, the target antigens are not known. Per the publication, the time point label means: week 47, end of study. Each vaccine dose, consisting of 300 ug of a 20-mer mutant IDH1 peptide in Montanide, was administered subcutaneously with topical imiquimod. The sample consisted of PBMCs, taken from a glioma patient whose treatment included an IDH1 peptide vaccine. These TCRs come from a man younger than 40 with glioma.

This rearrangement joins TRBV11-2 to TRBJ2-7, with D possibly being TRBD1 (6 bases). The CDR3 extends over 14 amino acids. Germline V gene data show CDR1 as SGHAT and CDR2 as FQNNGV. V was cut by 0 bases and J by 3 bases, with 9 bases left in between. Written as DNA, the CDR3 is TGTGCCAGCAGCTTAGAGGTAGGGGGCTACGAGCAGTACTTC. Amino acid sequence: CASSLEVGGYEQYF.

CDR3 DNA: TGTGCCAGCAGGAGGATAGCCAAAAACATTCAGTACTTC. Protein: CASRRIAKNIQYF. The V gene is TRBV6-1, the J gene TRBJ2-4; no definite D call. There are 13 residues in the CDR3. Germline lookup yields CDR1 MNHNS and CDR2 SASEGT. Between the trimmed V and J ends, which lost 6 bases and 0 bases, there was a span of 6 bases.

The rearrangement uses TRBV28 and TRBJ2-1; the D gene is possibly TRBD2 (6 bases). CDR3 length equals 13 residues. The V and J ends lost 5 bases and 9 bases respectively, with 14 bases between them. Germline V gives CDR1 MDHEN, CDR2 SYDVKM. The CDR3 DNA follows: TGTGCCAGCAGTCGGGGGACCTCGGTTGAGCAGTTCTTC. Protein sequence: CASSRGTSVEQFF.

The chain uses TRBV5-5 and TRBJ1-2; 7 bases align to TRBD1. Germline V CDR1 and CDR2: SGHKS, YYEKEE (reference sequence). The CDR3 length is 15 residues. With 5 bases clipped from V and 4 bases from J, the junction kept 11 bases outside the gene matches. The CDR3 DNA follows: TGTGCCAGCAGTCAGTCGGGTACAGGGGCCTATGGCTACACCTTC. It encodes CASSQSGTGAYGYTF. The complete variable domain, with remaining parts taken from reference TRBV5-5 and TRBJ1-2, reads DAGVTQSPTHLIKTRGQQVTLRCSPISGHKSVSWYQQVLGQGPQFIFQYYEKEERGRGNFPDRFSARQFPNYSSELNVNALLLGDSALYLCASSQSGTGAYGYTFGSGTRLTVV.

The chain employs TRBV11-2 and TRBJ1-4; 8 positions match TRBD1. The CDR3 totals 15 residues. Germline loops: CDR1 SGHAT, CDR2 FQNNGV. After removal of 1 base from V and 8 bases from J, the junction contained 6 bases not matched to a gene. The CDR3 protein is CASSLATGDYEKLFF. The CDR3 DNA sequence: TGTGCCAGCAGCTTAGCGACAGGGGACTACGAAAAACTGTTTTTT.

The chain couples TRBV11-2 to TRBJ2-7, with D perhaps TRBD2 (6 bases). The V gene lost 4 bases and the J gene lost 4 bases, with 20 bases spanning the gap. Germline V CDR1 and CDR2: SGHAT, FQNNGV. This CDR3 spans 16 amino acids. The CDR3 bases are TGTGCCAGCAGCTCGGAGGGGACTCAAGGTTTGTACGAGCAGTACTTC. The encoded protein is CASSSEGTQGLYEQYF.

The gene calls are TRBV30 and TRBJ1-5, with D possibly TRBD1 on 5 matching bases. The V end was cut by 3 bases, the J end by 7 bases, with 13 bases between. Germline V gene data show CDR1 as GTSNPN and CDR2 as SVGIG (reference sequence). The CDR3 is made up of 13 amino acids. CDR3 sequence (DNA): TGTGCCTGGAGCTTCGGGGGGAAACAGCCCCAGCATTTT. It translates to CAWSFGGKQPQHF.

This chain links TRBV18 with TRBJ2-1, with 9 bases aligning to TRBD2. Losses at the gene ends were 7 bases for V and 4 bases for J; bases not matched to a gene: 8. This CDR3 is built from 15 residues. Germline V CDR1 and CDR2: KGHSH, LQKENI. The CDR3 sequence: CASCPVLAGYNEQFF. The DNA for the CDR3 is TGTGCCAGCTGCCCGGTTCTAGCGGGGTACAATGAGCAGTTCTTC.

V and J are TRBV10-3 and TRBJ1-2; a weak D match, TRBD1 (5 bases). Trimming stripped 2 bases from V and 6 bases from J, with 25 bases between. CDR1 and CDR2 (germline): ENHRY, SYGVKD. The CDR3 has 18 amino acids. The CDR3 sequence: CAISELSVGTLNRNGYTF. The CDR3 DNA is TGTGCCATCAGTGAGCTCAGTGTGGGGACCTTAAATCGGAATGGCTACACCTTC.

There are a few counts of this clone. The chain joins TRBV14 to TRBJ2-1; weak D call: TRBD2 (5 bases). The germline V and J ends were trimmed by 3 bases and 2 bases, with 14 bases remaining between them. The CDR3 runs to 16 residues. The germline gives CDR1 SGHDN, CDR2 FVKESK. The chain's CDR3 is CASSHFRGDTYNEQFF. The CDR3 region has the DNA TGTGCCAGCAGCCATTTCCGGGGAGATACCTACAATGAGCAGTTCTTC.

As for this clone: The sample has other DNA sequences that encode this CDR3 too. The rearrangement links TRBV18 to TRBJ2-7, with TRBD1 identical over 11 bases. Per germline, CDR1 KGHSH and CDR2 LQKENI. J gave up 6 bases and V 3 bases, and 1 base lay outside the gene matches. The CDR3 has 13 amino acids. The CDR3 sequence: CASSPGTGGEQYF. CDR3 bases: TGTGCCAGCTCACCCGGGACAGGGGGCGAGCAGTACTTC.

The J gene is TRBJ2-1, the V gene TRBV29-1, with D unclear. This CDR3 contains 12 residues. Germline CDR1 SQVTM, CDR2 ANQGSEA. Trimming cost V 7 bases and J 8 bases, with 15 bases left between them. The CDR3 DNA sequence: TGCAGCGCAAGACCCGGACCTTATGAGCAGTTCTTC. It translates to CSARPGPYEQFF.

The chain combines TRBV9 with TRBJ2-5, with 12 bases that match TRBD2. This CDR3 has 15 residues. The V segment lost 5 bases and the J segment 4 bases; nucleotides outside the gene matches: 6. The germline CDR1 and CDR2 sequences are SGDLS and YYNGEE. The CDR3 is CASSASGGASETQYF. The CDR3 DNA reads TGTGCCAGCAGTGCTAGCGGGGGGGCCTCAGAGACCCAGTACTTC.

This clone was seen a handful of times. The CDR3 protein is CASTRQGTISTNEKLFF. In DNA, the CDR3 is TGTGCCAGCACCAGACAGGGCACGATCTCTACTAATGAAAAACTGTTTTTT. This sequence joins TRBV19 and TRBJ1-4; 7 bases agree with TRBD1. Trimming at V came to 9 bases and at J to 2 bases, leaving 15 bases not matched to a gene. The CDR3 is 17 amino acids. Germline CDR1 and CDR2: LNHDA and SQIVND (reference sequence).

Only a few counts were recorded for this clone. This chain connects TRBV4-1 to TRBJ1-4; 9 nucleotides match TRBD1. Germline CDR1 reads MGHRA; CDR2 reads YSYEKL. The CDR3 extends over 15 amino acids. V was clipped by 4 bases and J by 5 bases; unmatched bases: 5. This CDR3 is CASSPFGQGNEKLFF. CDR3 sequence (DNA): TGCGCCAGCAGCCCTTTTGGACAGGGGAATGAAAAACTGTTTTTT.

CDR3 nucleotide sequence: TGTGCCAGCAGCCAAGGTCCCAGGGCGAAAAGAGAGACCCAGTACTTC. Translation: CASSQGPRAKRETQYF. V usage is TRBV14 and J usage is TRBJ2-5; D is perhaps TRBD1 (5 bases). Trimming cost V 1 base and J 4 bases, with 16 bases left between them. The CDR3 runs to 16 residues. In germline, CDR1 is SGHDN, CDR2 FVKESK.

The V and J genes are TRBV7-6 and TRBJ2-1, with 7 bases lining up with TRBD2. The CDR3 runs 15 residues. Germline V gene sequence: CDR1 SGHVS, CDR2 FNYEAQ. With 2 bases clipped from V and 4 bases from J, the junction kept 5 bases outside the gene matches. The CDR3 DNA sequence: TGTGCCAGCAGCTTATTCGGGGGGAGGTACAATGAGCAGTTCTTC. It is translated as CASSLFGGRYNEQFF.

V and J are TRBV5-1 and TRBJ2-3; 15 nucleotides match TRBD2. The junction had 6 bases not matched to a gene; V was cut back by 5 bases and J by 5 bases. This CDR3 has 16 amino acids. Looked up from germline, CDR1 is SGHRS and CDR2 is YFSETQ. The CDR3 spells CASRRTSGGAGDTQYF. The CDR3 region has the DNA TGCGCCAGCAGACGGACTAGCGGGGGGGCTGGAGATACGCAGTATTTT.

This sequence joins TRBV5-5 and TRBJ2-2, with 14 positions matching TRBD2. The germline gives CDR1 SGHKS, CDR2 YYEKEE (reference sequence). Losses at the gene ends were 4 bases for V and 6 bases for J; bases not matched to a gene: 11. The CDR3 loop spans 18 amino acids. The CDR3, as DNA: TGTGCCAGCAGCCCATTCCGACTAGCGGGGGGGCGAGCCGGGGAGCTGTTTTTT. Translated, it gives CASSPFRLAGGRAGELFF.

The genes are TRBV19 and TRBJ1-5; 9 bases are a match to TRBD1. From germline, CDR1 is LNHDA and CDR2 SQIVND (reference sequence). The CDR3 runs 17 residues. Germline trimming cut 6 bases from V and 0 bases from J; bases unmatched to any gene: 9. CDR3 protein: CASSGQGITNSNQPQHF. DNA of the CDR3: TGTGCCAGTAGCGGACAGGGGATTACTAATAGCAATCAGCCCCAGCATTTT. The full variable domain, rest sourced from reference TRBV19 and TRBJ1-5, is DGGITQSPKYLFRKEGQNVTLSCEQNLNHDAMYWYRQDPGQGLRLIYYSQIVNDFQKGDIAEGYSVSREKKESFPLTVTSAQKNPTAFYLCASSGQGITNSNQPQHFGDGTRLSIL.

As DNA, the CDR3 is TGTGCCAGTAGGGGCAGGGGAATAAGAACTAATGAAAAACTGTTTTTT. Encoded protein: CASRGRGIRTNEKLFF. V is TRBV19 and J is TRBJ1-4, with D maybe TRBD1 (6 bases). Germline-derived CDR1 and CDR2 are LNHDA and SQIVND (reference sequence). Trimming left V 6 bases short and J 1 base short, with 15 bases between. The CDR3 contains 16 residues.

This clone was picked up a small number of times. In DNA, the CDR3 is TGTGCCAGCAGTGAGGATCAAGCAGGGCCCCAGCATTTT. The encoded protein is CASSEDQAGPQHF. The chain uses TRBV2 and TRBJ1-5; no clear D gene. The V gene lost 3 bases and the J gene lost 9 bases, with 12 bases spanning the gap. The length of the CDR3 is 13 residues. The germline V gene has CDR1 SNHLY and CDR2 FYNNEI.

The genes are TRBV5-5 and TRBJ1-5, with 8 positions matching TRBD1. The V and J ends lost 3 bases and 2 bases, in that order; junction bases with no gene match: 16. The germline CDR1 and CDR2 sequences are SGHKS and YYEKEE (reference sequence). The CDR3 has 19 amino acids. CDR3 bases: TGTGCCAGCAGCTCTTCCCCGGGACAGGTTGTGACGGGCAATCAGCCCCAGCATTTT. This gives the protein CASSSSPGQVVTGNQPQHF.